This T cell receptor beta chain comes out of a study of blood T cell repertoires in COVID-19. The CDR3 totals 15 residues. J was trimmed by 7 bases and V by 0 bases; bases with no gene match: 3. Germline CDR1 and CDR2: KGHSH and LQKENI. Clones were sequenced by immunoSEQ multiplex PCR, and TCRdb holds only the in-frame ones, with some missing. The sample lists roughly 300,000 clones, approximately 91% occurring once. Sequencing input: PBMCs or T cells enriched from blood (not recorded which). The chain recombines TRBV18 with TRBJ1-2; 12 bases map to TRBD1. This sequence was found in a middle-aged woman with acute COVID-19. In DNA, the CDR3 is TGTGCCAGCTCACCACCTGGGACAGGGGGCGGTGGCTACACCTTC. It translates to CASSPPGTGGGGYTF.